Below are 18 T cell receptor beta chains sequenced from a single sample in a study of radiation and T cells in renal cell carcinoma. Generated by immunoSEQ multiplex PCR, the TCRdb table keeps only in-frame clones and is missing some. The sample includes roughly 100,000 clones, 65% to 85% of them seen just once. Sample time point: baseline pretreatment blood. Stated treatment: 15 Gy SBRT to primary tumor, nephrectomy 4 weeks later. Source: blood, taken from a patient whose treatment included radiotherapy and nephrectomy. These receptors were obtained from a man aged 60 to 75 with renal cell carcinoma.

J is TRBJ2-1 and V is TRBV6-5, with no clear D. Germline values: CDR1 MNHEY, CDR2 SVGAGI. The CDR3 totals 14 residues. Trimming stripped 2 bases from V and 10 bases from J, with 15 bases between. CDR3 DNA: TGTGCCAGCAGTTACCGTAAGGGCCGGATGGAGCAGTTCTTC. Its protein product is CASSYRKGRMEQFF.

V is TRBV7-3 and J is TRBJ2-5; TRBD2 might be the D (5 bases). Trimming took 5 bases from V and 4 from J, leaving 14 bases between them. The CDR3 has 14 residues. Germline V gives CDR1 SGHTA, CDR2 FQGTGA. CDR3 sequence: CASSEVAGGETQYF. In DNA, the CDR3 is TGTGCCAGCAGCGAGGTTGCGGGTGGAGAGACCCAGTACTTC.

This sequence joins TRBV6-6 and TRBJ2-3; D not resolved. Per germline, CDR1 MNHNY and CDR2 SVGAGI (reference sequence). The CDR3 is made up of 13 amino acids. V shed 4 bases and J shed 0 bases, with 5 bases lying between them. The CDR3 coding sequence is TGTGCCAGCAGTTCCCCCAGCACAGATACGCAGTATTTT. Translation gives CASSSPSTDTQYF.

This clone was counted a single time. The chain's CDR3 is CASSLIESSYNEQFF. The DNA for the CDR3 is TGTGCCAGCAGCTTGATCGAGAGCTCCTACAATGAGCAGTTCTTC. J is TRBJ2-1 and V is TRBV5-4; D unresolved. This CDR3 has 15 amino acids. The V end lost 1 base, the J end lost 0 bases, and 8 bases lay between the germline ends. In germline, CDR1 is SGHNT, CDR2 YYREEE (reference sequence).

This rearrangement joins TRBV5-8 to TRBJ2-7, with 12 bases matching TRBD2. V trimming: 4 bases; J trimming: 1 base; junction bases outside the gene matches: 3. Germline lookup yields CDR1 SGHTS and CDR2 YDEGEE. CDR3 length: 15 amino acids. CDR3 sequence: CASSQGLAGSYEQYF. In DNA form, the CDR3 reads TGTGCCAGCAGCCAAGGACTAGCGGGATCCTACGAGCAGTACTTC.

The CDR3 here is CASSTQGLNYGYTF. CDR3 bases: TGCGCCAGCAGCACCCAGGGGCTTAACTATGGCTACACCTTC. This chain connects TRBV5-1 to TRBJ1-2; a possible D gene is TRBD1 (6 bases). Deletions cut 4 bases from V and 1 base from J, with 11 bases between. Per germline, CDR1 SGHRS and CDR2 YFSETQ. The CDR3 covers 14 residues.

The chain uses TRBV18 and TRBJ1-1, with a weak D call TRBD1 (5 bases). Germline CDR1 reads KGHSH; CDR2 reads LQKENI. The germline V and J ends were trimmed by 4 bases and 5 bases, with 11 bases remaining between them. This CDR3 is 13 amino acids long. CDR3 sequence reads: CASSQGLRTEAFF. As DNA, the CDR3 is TGTGCCAGCTCACAGGGGCTACGAACTGAAGCTTTCTTT.

The table lists this clone with a count of one. The chain uses TRBV6-1 and TRBJ2-7; D is tentatively TRBD1 or TRBD2 (8 bases each). From germline, CDR1 is MNHNS and CDR2 SASEGT. CDR3 length equals 19 residues. Trimming removed 3 bases at V and 5 bases at J, with 29 bases between. CDR3: CASSDRGRVGGRRSDEQYF. CDR3 bases: TGTGCCAGCAGTGACAGGGGGCGCGTCGGCGGGAGGAGATCCGACGAGCAGTACTTC.

This rearrangement joins TRBV19 to TRBJ2-1, with 7 bases identical to TRBD2. J lost 7 bases, V lost 4 bases, and 10 bases had no gene match. Per the germline V gene, CDR1 is LNHDA and CDR2 is SQIVND (reference sequence). This CDR3 region has 15 residues. The CDR3 is CASSRTGGSANEQFF. The CDR3 coding sequence is TGTGCCAGTAGTAGGACTGGCGGGAGTGCTAATGAGCAGTTCTTC.

V and J are TRBV28 and TRBJ2-5; 8 positions agree with TRBD2. Germline V lookup: CDR1 MDHEN, CDR2 SYDVKM. The CDR3 has 14 residues. The junction had 6 bases not matched to a gene; V was cut back by 6 bases and J by 3 bases. CDR3 DNA: TGTGCCAGCAGCCGGGGGGGGGCCAAAGAGACCCAGTACTTC. Its protein product is CASSRGGAKETQYF.

The V gene is TRBV5-4, the J gene TRBJ1-3; no definite D call. Trimming cost V 0 bases and J 1 base, with 14 bases left between them. The CDR3 consists of 17 residues. CDR1 and CDR2 from the germline V gene are SGHNT and YYREEE (reference sequence). CDR3 in DNA: TGTGCCAGCAGCTTGGCCGGAGGCAGGCCATCTGGAAACACCATATATTTT. Protein sequence: CASSLAGGRPSGNTIYF.

V usage is TRBV5-4 and J usage is TRBJ1-4; D might be TRBD1 (6 bases). Germline CDR1 is SGHNT and CDR2 is YYREEE (reference sequence). V dropped 5 bases and J dropped 0 bases, with 14 bases sitting between them. The CDR3 covers 16 residues. The CDR3, as DNA: TGTGCCAGCAGTACAGGGCTACAAGCAACTAATGAAAAACTGTTTTTT. This encodes CASSTGLQATNEKLFF. Looking up the rest from reference TRBV5-4 and TRBJ1-4 gives the full variable domain: ETGVTQSPTHLIKTRGQQVTLRCSSQSGHNTVSWYQQALGQGPQFIFQYYREEENGRGNFPPRFSGLQFPNYSSELNVNALELDDSALYLCASSTGLQATNEKLFFGSGTQLSVL.

The gene calls are TRBV5-1 and TRBJ2-7; 7 bases match TRBD1. V lost 4 bases and J lost 2; bases outside the gene matches: 9. The CDR3 runs to 15 residues. CDR1 and CDR2 (germline): SGHRS, YFSETQ. CDR3 sequence: CASSPDRVGAYEQYF. CDR3 bases: TGCGCCAGCAGCCCCGACAGGGTGGGGGCCTACGAGCAGTACTTC. The variable domain in full, with the rest retrieved from reference TRBV5-1 and TRBJ2-7, is KAGVTQTPRYLIKTRGQQVTLSCSPISGHRSVSWYQQTPGQGLQFLFEYFSETQRNKGNFPGRFSGRQFSNSRSEMNVSTLELGDSALYLCASSPDRVGAYEQYFGPGTRLTVT.

This clone is a singleton in its sample. The rearrangement joins TRBV2 to TRBJ1-5; 7 bases align to TRBD1. The germline CDR1 and CDR2 sequences are SNHLY and FYNNEI. The CDR3 covers 14 residues. J was trimmed by 3 bases and V by 4 bases; bases with no gene match: 3. CDR3: CASSGDSYNQPQHF. The CDR3 region has the DNA TGTGCCAGCAGTGGGGACAGCTACAATCAGCCCCAGCATTTT.

This clone has more than one count but fewer than ten. V and J are TRBV9 and TRBJ2-4, with 9 bases fitting TRBD2. Germline V gives CDR1 SGDLS, CDR2 YYNGEE. The CDR3 is 16 amino acids. V was clipped by 4 bases and J by 3 bases; unmatched bases: 8. The chain's CDR3 is CASSPIAGVFKNIQYF. DNA for the CDR3: TGTGCCAGCAGCCCGATAGCGGGAGTATTCAAAAACATTCAGTACTTC.

The chain employs TRBV10-2 and TRBJ1-1; 9 bases align to TRBD1. Trimming cost V 6 bases and J 5 bases; bases outside gene matches: 10. The CDR3 loop spans 15 amino acids. Germline V gives CDR1 WSHSY, CDR2 SAAADI. Written as DNA, the CDR3 is TGCGCCAGCAGCTACGCCCTGACAGGGGGGACTGAAGCTTTCTTT. Its translation: CASSYALTGGTEAFF.

V gene TRBV28 combines with J gene TRBJ1-1; D gene uncertain. The CDR3 is made up of 15 amino acids. V lost 2 bases and J 0 bases, leaving 10 bases between the germline ends. The germline gives CDR1 MDHEN, CDR2 SYDVKM. The DNA for the CDR3 is TGTGCCAGCAGTTTAATGGGAACCATGAACACTGAAGCTTTCTTT. Amino acids: CASSLMGTMNTEAFF.

The chain recombines TRBV9 with TRBJ1-1, with unresolved D. This CDR3 comprises 13 residues. V was trimmed by 2 bases and J by 3 bases, leaving 8 bases between them. Germline CDR1 and CDR2: SGDLS and YYNGEE. CDR3 protein: CASSVFRDTEAFF. The CDR3 DNA reads TGTGCCAGCAGCGTCTTTAGGGACACTGAAGCTTTCTTT. Full variable domain (outside the CDR3, taken from reference TRBV9 and TRBJ1-1): DSGVTQTPKHLITATGQRVTLRCSPRSGDLSVYWYQQSLDQGLQFLIQYYNGEERAKGNILERFSAQQFPDLHSELNLSSLELGDSALYFCASSVFRDTEAFFGQGTRLTVV.